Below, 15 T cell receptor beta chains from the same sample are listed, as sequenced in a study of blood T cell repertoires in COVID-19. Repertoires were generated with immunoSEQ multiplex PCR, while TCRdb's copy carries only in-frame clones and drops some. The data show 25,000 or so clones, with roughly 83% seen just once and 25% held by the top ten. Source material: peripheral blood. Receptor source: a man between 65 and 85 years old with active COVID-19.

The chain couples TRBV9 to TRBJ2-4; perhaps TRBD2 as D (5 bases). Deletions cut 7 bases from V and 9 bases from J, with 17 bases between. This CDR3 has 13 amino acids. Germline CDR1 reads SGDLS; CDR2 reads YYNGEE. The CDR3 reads CASPLGGRGIQYF. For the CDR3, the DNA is TGTGCCAGCCCTTTAGGAGGCCGGGGCATTCAGTACTTC.

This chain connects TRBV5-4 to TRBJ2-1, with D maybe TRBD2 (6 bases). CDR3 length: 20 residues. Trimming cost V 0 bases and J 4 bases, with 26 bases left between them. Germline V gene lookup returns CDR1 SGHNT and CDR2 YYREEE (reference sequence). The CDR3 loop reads CASSLADFRGVQIGYNEQFF. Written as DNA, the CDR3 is TGTGCCAGCAGCTTGGCCGATTTCCGCGGGGTCCAAATCGGTTACAATGAGCAGTTCTTC.

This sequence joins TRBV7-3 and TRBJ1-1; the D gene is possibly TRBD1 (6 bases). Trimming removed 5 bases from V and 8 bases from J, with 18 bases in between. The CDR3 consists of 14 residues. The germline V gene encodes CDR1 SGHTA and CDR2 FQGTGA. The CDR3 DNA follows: TGTGCCAGCAGCACCGACCCGGACAGTTTGGAAGCTTTCTTT. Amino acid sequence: CASSTDPDSLEAFF.

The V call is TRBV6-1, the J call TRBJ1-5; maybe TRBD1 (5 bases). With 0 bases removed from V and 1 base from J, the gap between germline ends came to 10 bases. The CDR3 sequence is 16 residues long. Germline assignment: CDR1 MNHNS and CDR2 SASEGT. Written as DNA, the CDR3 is TGTGCCAGCAGTGAAGCGCGGACACCCAGCAATCAGCCCCAGCATTTT. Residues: CASSEARTPSNQPQHF.

The CDR3 is CASSAGQGDTEAFF. Here the CDR3 DNA reads TGTGCCAGCAGCGCCGGACAGGGCGACACTGAAGCTTTCTTT. The chain uses TRBV5-4 and TRBJ1-1; TRBD1 aligns across 8 bases. CDR3 length: 14 residues. With V trimmed by 4 bases and J by 3 bases, 5 bases remained unmatched. The germline gives CDR1 SGHNT, CDR2 YYREEE (reference sequence).

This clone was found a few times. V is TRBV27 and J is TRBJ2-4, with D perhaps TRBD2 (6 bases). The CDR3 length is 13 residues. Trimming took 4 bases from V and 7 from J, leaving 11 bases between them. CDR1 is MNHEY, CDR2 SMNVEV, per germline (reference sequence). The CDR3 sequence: CASSSLTSNIQYF. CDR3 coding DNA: TGTGCCAGCAGTTCCCTGACTAGTAACATTCAGTACTTC.

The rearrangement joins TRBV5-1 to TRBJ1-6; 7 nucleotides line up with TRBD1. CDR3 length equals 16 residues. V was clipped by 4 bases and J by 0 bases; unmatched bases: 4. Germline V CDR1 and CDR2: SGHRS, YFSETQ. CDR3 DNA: TGCGCCAGCAGCCGGGACAGTGCCTCCTATAATTCACCCCTCCACTTT. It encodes CASSRDSASYNSPLHF.

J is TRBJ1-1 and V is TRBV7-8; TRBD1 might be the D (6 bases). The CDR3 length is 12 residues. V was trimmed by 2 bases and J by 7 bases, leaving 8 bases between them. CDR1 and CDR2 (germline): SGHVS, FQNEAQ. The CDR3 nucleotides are TGTGCCAGCAGCTTACCAGGGGTTGAAGCTTTCTTT. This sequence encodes CASSLPGVEAFF.

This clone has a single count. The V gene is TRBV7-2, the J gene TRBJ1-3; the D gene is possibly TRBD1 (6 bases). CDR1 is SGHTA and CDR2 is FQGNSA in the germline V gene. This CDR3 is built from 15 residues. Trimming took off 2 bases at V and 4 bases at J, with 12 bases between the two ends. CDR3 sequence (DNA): TGTGCCAGCAGCTTAACTCCGGGGACAGGAAACACCATATATTTT. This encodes CASSLTPGTGNTIYF. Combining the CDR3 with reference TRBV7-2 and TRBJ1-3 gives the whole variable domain GAGVSQSPSNKVTEKGKDVELRCDPISGHTALYWYRQSLGQGLEFLIYFQGNSAPDKSGLPSDRFSAERTGGSVSTLTIQRTQQEDSAVYLCASSLTPGTGNTIYFGEGSWLTVV.

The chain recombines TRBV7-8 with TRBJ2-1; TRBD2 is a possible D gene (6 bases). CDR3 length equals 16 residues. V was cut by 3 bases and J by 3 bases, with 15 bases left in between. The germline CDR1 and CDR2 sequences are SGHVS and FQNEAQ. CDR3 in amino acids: CASSFETGVLYNEQFF. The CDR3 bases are TGTGCCAGCAGCTTCGAGACGGGGGTCCTCTACAATGAGCAGTTCTTC. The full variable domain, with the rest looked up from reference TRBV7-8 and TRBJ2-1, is GAGVSQSPRYKVAKRGQDVALRCDPISGHVSLFWYQQALGQGPEFLTYFQNEAQLDKSGLPSDRFFAERPEGSVSTLKIQRTQQEDSAVYLCASSFETGVLYNEQFFGPGTRLTVL.

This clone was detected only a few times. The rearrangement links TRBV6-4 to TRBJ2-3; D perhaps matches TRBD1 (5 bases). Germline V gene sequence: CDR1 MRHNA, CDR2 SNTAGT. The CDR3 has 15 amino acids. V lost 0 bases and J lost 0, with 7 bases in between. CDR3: CASSDSQGSTDTQYF. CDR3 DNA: TGTGCCAGCAGTGACTCGCAGGGCAGCACAGATACGCAGTATTTT.

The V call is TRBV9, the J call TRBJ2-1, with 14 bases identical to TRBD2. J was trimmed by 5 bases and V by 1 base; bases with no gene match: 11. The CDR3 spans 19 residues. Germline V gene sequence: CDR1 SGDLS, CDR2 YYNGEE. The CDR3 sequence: CASSVTGTSGRGAHNEQFF. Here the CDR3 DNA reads TGTGCCAGCAGCGTAACCGGGACTAGCGGGAGAGGGGCACACAATGAGCAGTTCTTC. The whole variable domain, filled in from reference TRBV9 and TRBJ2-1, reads DSGVTQTPKHLITATGQRVTLRCSPRSGDLSVYWYQQSLDQGLQFLIQYYNGEERAKGNILERFSAQQFPDLHSELNLSSLELGDSALYFCASSVTGTSGRGAHNEQFFGPGTRLTVL.

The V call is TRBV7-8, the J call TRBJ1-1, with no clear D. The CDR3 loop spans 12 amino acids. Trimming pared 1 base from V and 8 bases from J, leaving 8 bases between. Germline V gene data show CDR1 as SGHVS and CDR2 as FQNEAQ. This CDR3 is CASSLGLAEAFF. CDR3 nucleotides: TGTGCCAGCAGCTTAGGATTGGCAGAAGCTTTCTTT.

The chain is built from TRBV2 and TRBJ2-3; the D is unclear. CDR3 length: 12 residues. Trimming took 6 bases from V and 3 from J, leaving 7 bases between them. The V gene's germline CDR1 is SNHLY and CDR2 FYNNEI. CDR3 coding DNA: TGTGCCAGCAGCTTAATAACAGATACGCAGTATTTT. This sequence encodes CASSLITDTQYF.

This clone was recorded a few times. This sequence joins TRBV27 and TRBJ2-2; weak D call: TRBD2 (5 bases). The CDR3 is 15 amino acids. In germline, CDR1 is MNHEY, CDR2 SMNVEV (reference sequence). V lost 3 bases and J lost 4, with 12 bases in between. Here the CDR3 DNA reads TGTGCCAGCAGTTTTCCCGGGATTGGCACCGGGGAGCTGTTTTTT. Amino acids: CASSFPGIGTGELFF.